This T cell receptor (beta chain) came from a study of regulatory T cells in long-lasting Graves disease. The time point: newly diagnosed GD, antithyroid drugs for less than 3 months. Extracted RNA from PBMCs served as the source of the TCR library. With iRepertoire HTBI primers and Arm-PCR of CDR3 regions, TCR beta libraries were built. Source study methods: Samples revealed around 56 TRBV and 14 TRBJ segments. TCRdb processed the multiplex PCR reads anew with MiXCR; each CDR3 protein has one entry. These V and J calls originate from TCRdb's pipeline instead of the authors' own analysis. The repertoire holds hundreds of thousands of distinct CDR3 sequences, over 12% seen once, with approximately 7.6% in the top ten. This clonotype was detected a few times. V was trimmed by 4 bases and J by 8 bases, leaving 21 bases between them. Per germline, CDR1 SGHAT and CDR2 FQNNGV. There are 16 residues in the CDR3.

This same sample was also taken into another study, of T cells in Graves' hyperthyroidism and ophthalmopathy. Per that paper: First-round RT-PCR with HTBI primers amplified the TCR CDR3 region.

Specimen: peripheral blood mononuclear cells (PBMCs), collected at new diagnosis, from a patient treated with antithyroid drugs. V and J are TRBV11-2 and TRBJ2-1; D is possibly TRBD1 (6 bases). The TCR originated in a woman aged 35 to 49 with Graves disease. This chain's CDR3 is CASSSTPGTPRDEQFF. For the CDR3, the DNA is TGTGCCAGCAGCTCCACTCCCGGGACACCTCGGGATGAGCAGTTCTTC.